What follows describes a single T cell receptor (beta chain). Antigen: not known. Deep-level settings were used for running the assay. The assay was immunoSEQ multiplex PCR, and TCRdb's table has in-frame clones only and misses some. The data hold about 1.5 million clones, with roughly 95% observed a single time. The data derive from a study of shared clonotypes between healthy human individuals. About the study: Each donor's CD8 memory used one plate, CD8 naive two, each CD4 subset three.

This CDR3 comprises 15 residues. Germline CDR1 SGHNT, CDR2 YENEEA. The V and J ends lost 5 bases and 4 bases respectively, with 17 bases between them. Study-wide results and caveats: Among donors, clonotype sharing was expected to be affected by sequencing depth.

This chain connects TRBV11-3 to TRBJ2-5; the D gene is possibly TRBD2 (7 bases). The specimen sequenced was naive CD4+ T cells sorted from blood. Subset: CD45RA+ positively selected. This clonotype was obtained from a man in his thirties or forties in good health. DNA of the CDR3: TGTGCCAGCAGCCCGGATTCAAGGGGGGGAGAGACCCAGTACTTC. Protein: CASSPDSRGGETQYF.